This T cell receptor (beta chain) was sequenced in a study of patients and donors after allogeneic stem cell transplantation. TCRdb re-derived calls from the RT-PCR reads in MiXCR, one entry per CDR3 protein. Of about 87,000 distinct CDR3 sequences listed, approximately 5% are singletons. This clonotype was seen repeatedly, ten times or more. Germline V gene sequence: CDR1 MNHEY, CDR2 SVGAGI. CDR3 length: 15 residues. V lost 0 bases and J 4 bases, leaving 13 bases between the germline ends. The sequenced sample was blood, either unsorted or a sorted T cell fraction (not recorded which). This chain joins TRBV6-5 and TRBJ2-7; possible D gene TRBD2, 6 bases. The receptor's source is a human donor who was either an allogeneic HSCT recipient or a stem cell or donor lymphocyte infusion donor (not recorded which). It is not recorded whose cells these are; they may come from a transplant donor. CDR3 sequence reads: CASSYSGGSVYEQYF. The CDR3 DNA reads TGTGCCAGCAGTTACTCGGGGGGATCGGTATACGAGCAGTACTTC.